This is a list of T cell receptor beta chains from one sample in a study of T-cell reconstitution after alpha-beta-depleted transplantation in children. TCRdb reprocessed the PCR reads with MiXCR, giving one entry per CDR3 protein. The data contain hundreds of thousands of distinct CDR3 sequences, 13% of them singletons. This specimen consisted of PBMCs, mostly from graft donor cells, obtained 360 days after TCRalphabeta/CD19-depleted stem cell transplant. These receptors were collected from a male patient aged 10 to 17 who had a stem cell transplant for acute myeloid leukemia, so the T cells may come from the graft donor. Each CDR3 is given with its conserved first and last residue. The D gene is left open where the match is weak. Only some rows state a clone size, as once, few, many or a class for expanded clones.

>.|TRBV5-1|TRBJ1-4|many
CASSTTPRPDNEKLFF
TGCGCCAGCAGCACGACACCGCGGCCCGATAATGAAAAACTGTTTTTT
>.|TRBV24-1|TRBJ2-1|few
CATSPPGTRSYNEQFF
TGTGCCACCAGTCCCCCAGGGACTCGGTCCTACAATGAGCAGTTCTTC
>.|TRBV6-2/TRBV6-3|TRBJ2-3|.
CASSYGGPAPDTQYF
TGTGCCAGCAGTTACGGGGGACCCGCACCAGATACGCAGTATTTT
>TRBD1|TRBV6-2/TRBV6-3|TRBJ2-6|.
CASSDLTGGYSGANVLTF
TGTGCCAGCAGTGACTTGACAGGGGGCTACTCTGGGGCCAACGTCCTGACTTTC
>.|TRBV28|TRBJ2-7|.
CASSPPGDGYEQYF
TGTGCCAGCAGCCCACCAGGGGACGGGTACGAGCAGTACTTC
>TRBD1|TRBV29-1|TRBJ2-7|many
CSVGQGASEQYF
TGCAGCGTTGGGCAGGGGGCCTCCGAGCAGTACTTC
>.|TRBV12-3/TRBV12-4|TRBJ1-1|many
CASTPLRFPNTEAFF
TGTGCCAGCACCCCCTTAAGATTTCCGAACACTGAAGCTTTCTTT
>.|TRBV18|TRBJ2-2|.
CASSPNFGLGELFF
TGTGCCAGCTCACCTAATTTCGGACTCGGGGAGCTGTTTTTT
>.|TRBV10-3|TRBJ2-3|few
CATRVNTDTQYF
TGTGCCACCCGCGTTAACACAGATACGCAGTATTTT
>TRBD1|TRBV20-1|TRBJ2-7|.
CSADQGAQYEQYF
TGCAGTGCTGATCAGGGGGCGCAGTACGAGCAGTACTTC
>.|TRBV20-1|TRBJ2-4|few
CSARDPRLAKNIQYF
TGCAGTGCTAGAGATCCGCGGCTAGCCAAAAACATTCAGTACTTC
>TRBD2|TRBV7-2|TRBJ2-1|.
CASPWEGGVNEQFF
TGTGCCAGCCCATGGGAGGGAGGGGTCAATGAGCAGTTCTTC
>.|TRBV9|TRBJ2-7|few
CASSVEGLSGYEQYF
TGTGCCAGCAGCGTAGAAGGTCTAAGCGGATACGAGCAGTACTTC
>TRBD2|TRBV28|TRBJ2-1|many
CASNIELAGVPEQFF
TGTGCCAGCAACATCGAGCTAGCGGGAGTTCCTGAGCAGTTCTTC
>.|TRBV6-5|TRBJ1-5|.
CASSYSRGLGQPQHF
TGTGCCAGCAGTTACTCCCGGGGGCTGGGTCAGCCCCAGCATTTT
>.|TRBV12-3/TRBV12-4|TRBJ2-3|few
CASSLLAGTATSTDTQYF
TGTGCCAGCAGTTTGCTTGCGGGGACGGCAACTAGCACAGATACGCAGTATTTT
>TRBD2|TRBV7-9|TRBJ2-1|.
CASSRREGSYNEQFF
TGTGCCAGCAGTAGGCGGGAGGGCTCCTACAATGAGCAGTTCTTC
>TRBD2|TRBV5-1|TRBJ2-1|.
CASSLVLAGGPSSYNEQFF
TGCGCCAGCAGCTTGGTCTTAGCGGGAGGGCCGAGCTCCTACAATGAGCAGTTCTTC
>.|TRBV20-1|TRBJ2-6|.
CSAHDSGANVLTF
TGCAGTGCTCATGACTCTGGGGCCAACGTCCTGACTTTC
>TRBD2|TRBV5-1|TRBJ2-7|few
CASSAGGSGDLDEQYF
TGCGCCAGCAGCGCCGGCGGGAGCGGGGACTTGGACGAGCAGTACTTC
>.|TRBV18|TRBJ2-7|few
CASSPPMGNEQYF
TGTGCCAGCTCACCACCGATGGGGAACGAGCAGTACTTC
>.|TRBV4-3|TRBJ2-4|few
CASSQTGPPAKNIQYF
TGCGCCAGCAGCCAAACAGGACCTCCAGCCAAAAACATTCAGTACTTC
>.|TRBV12-3/TRBV12-4|TRBJ1-4|many
CASRPTGATNEKLFF
TGTGCCAGCAGACCCACAGGAGCAACTAATGAAAAACTGTTTTTT
>.|TRBV7-9|TRBJ2-1|.
CASSLGLPRGEQFF
TGTGCCAGCAGCTTAGGACTGCCGCGAGGGGAGCAGTTCTTC
>.|TRBV5-1|TRBJ1-2|.
CASSLAGQLNYGYTF
TGCGCCAGCAGCTTGGCCGGACAGCTAAACTATGGCTACACCTTC
>TRBD2|TRBV27|TRBJ2-2|many
CASSFREGLGYLRELFF
TGTGCCAGCAGTTTTCGGGAGGGCCTGGGTTATTTAAGGGAGCTGTTTTTT
>TRBD1|TRBV29-1|TRBJ2-1|few
CSVGTGHNEQFF
TGCAGCGTCGGGACAGGCCACAATGAGCAGTTCTTC
>TRBD2|TRBV4-1|TRBJ2-1|.
CASSPRGGREDYNEQFF
TGCGCCAGCAGCCCCCGGGGTGGGCGGGAGGACTACAATGAGCAGTTCTTC
>.|TRBV2|TRBJ2-2|.
CASSLGGAVTGELFF
TGTGCCAGCAGTCTAGGGGGAGCCGTCACCGGGGAGCTGTTTTTT
>TRBD1|TRBV28|TRBJ1-2|few
CASRTDRDYGYTF
TGTGCCAGCAGAACTGACAGGGACTATGGCTACACCTTC
>.|TRBV4-1|TRBJ2-7|many
CASSQSPGLAESSYEQYF
TGCGCCAGCAGCCAATCTCCCGGCCTAGCAGAAAGCTCCTACGAGCAGTACTTC
>TRBD1|TRBV5-1|TRBJ2-5|few
CASSGGTGKETQYF
TGCGCCAGCAGCGGCGGGACAGGGAAAGAGACCCAGTACTTC
>.|TRBV28|TRBJ2-7|few
CASSLGPGDGQYF
TGTGCCAGCAGTTTAGGGCCTGGGGACGGGCAGTACTTC
>.|TRBV7-3|TRBJ1-6|.
CASSFWGRDSGSPLHF
TGTGCCAGCAGCTTTTGGGGCCGGGACTCCGGCTCACCCCTCCACTTT
>TRBD2|TRBV20-1|TRBJ2-7|many
CSARDRQLAIYEQYF
TGCAGTGCTAGAGATCGACAACTAGCGATCTACGAGCAGTACTTC
>TRBD2|TRBV6-2/TRBV6-3|TRBJ2-7|.
CASSYGLGTSGFLSRYEQYF
TGTGCCAGCAGTTACGGACTCGGGACTAGCGGGTTCTTATCCCGCTACGAGCAGTACTTC
>.|TRBV7-3|TRBJ2-2|.
CASSPILGSGELFF
TGTGCCAGCAGCCCGATACTGGGATCCGGGGAGCTGTTTTTT
>TRBD2|TRBV7-3|TRBJ2-3|many
CASSPQLAGAHTDTQYF
TGTGCCAGCAGCCCCCAACTAGCGGGAGCCCACACAGATACGCAGTATTTT
>TRBD2|TRBV7-9|TRBJ2-7|.
CASSPRLAGDHEQYF
TGTGCCAGCAGCCCTAGACTAGCGGGAGACCACGAGCAGTACTTC
>.|TRBV23-1|TRBJ2-5|.
CASSQWSQETQYF
TGCGCCAGCAGTCAATGGAGCCAAGAGACCCAGTACTTC
>TRBD1|TRBV20-1|TRBJ1-6|.
CSARGQGVYSPLHF
TGCAGTGCTAGGGGACAGGGCGTATATTCACCCCTCCACTTT
>.|TRBV20-1|TRBJ2-7|.
CSARDPATVAYEQYF
TGCAGTGCTAGAGATCCGGCTACCGTAGCCTACGAGCAGTACTTC
>.|TRBV29-1|TRBJ2-3|many
CSVGGRFTDTQYF
TGCAGCGTTGGAGGGAGGTTCACAGATACGCAGTATTTT
>.|TRBV7-2|TRBJ2-2|.
CASSLYRGANTGDLFF
TGTGCCAGCAGCTTATATCGGGGGGCGAACACCGGGGACCTGTTTTTT
>.|TRBV28|TRBJ1-5|.
CASGRGWNQPQHF
TGTGCCAGCGGGAGGGGTTGGAATCAGCCCCAGCATTTT
>TRBD2|TRBV4-3|TRBJ2-3|.
CASSQDNLAGGPTDTQYF
TGCGCCAGCAGCCAAGATAATCTAGCGGGAGGGCCCACAGATACGCAGTATTTT